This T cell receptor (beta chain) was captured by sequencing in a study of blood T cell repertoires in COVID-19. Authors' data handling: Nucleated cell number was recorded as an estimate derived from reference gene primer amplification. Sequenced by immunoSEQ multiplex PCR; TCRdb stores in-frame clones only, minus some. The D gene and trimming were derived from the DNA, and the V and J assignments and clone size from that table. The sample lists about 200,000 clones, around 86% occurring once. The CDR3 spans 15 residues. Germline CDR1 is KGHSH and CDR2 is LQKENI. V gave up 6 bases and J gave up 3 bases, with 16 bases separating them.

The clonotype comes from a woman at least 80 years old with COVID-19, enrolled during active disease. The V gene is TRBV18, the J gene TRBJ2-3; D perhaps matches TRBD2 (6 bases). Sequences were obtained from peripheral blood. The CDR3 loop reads CASSSIRGVTDTQYF. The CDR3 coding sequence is TGTGCCAGCTCGTCCATACGCGGGGTGACAGATACGCAGTATTTT.